The table lists the clone carrying this T cell receptor (beta chain) with a few counts. Its specificity is not known. This record belongs to a study of glioma-infiltrating T cells. Study-wide points: Non-neoplastic patients had below-expected tissue-blood divergence, while all gliomas exceeded expectation. CDR3 overlap between tissue and blood was very small.

The iRepertoire nested amplicon-rescue multiplex PCR amplified TCR alpha and beta CDR3s from RNA. One-step reverse transcription and amplification started from about 100-400 ng of tissue mRNA or PBMC total RNA. TCRdb reprocessed the multiplex PCR reads via MiXCR and lists one record per CDR3 protein. The data contain about 89,000 distinct CDR3 sequences, around 23% of them singletons. This sequence originates from a human donor with low-grade glioma or glioblastoma, undergoing nonglioma brain surgery, or in good health (not recorded which). Input material: glioma tissue, nonneoplastic brain tissue, or PBMCs (not recorded which).

CDR3 nucleotides: TGTGCCAGCAAGGCCAATGCAATCTCCTACGAGCAGTACTTC. Its protein is CASKANAISYEQYF. The rearrangement joins TRBV2 to TRBJ2-7; D remains unclear. CDR1 SNHLY and CDR2 FYNNEI come from the germline V gene. This CDR3 comprises 14 residues. V dropped 7 bases and J dropped 0 bases, with 13 bases sitting between them.